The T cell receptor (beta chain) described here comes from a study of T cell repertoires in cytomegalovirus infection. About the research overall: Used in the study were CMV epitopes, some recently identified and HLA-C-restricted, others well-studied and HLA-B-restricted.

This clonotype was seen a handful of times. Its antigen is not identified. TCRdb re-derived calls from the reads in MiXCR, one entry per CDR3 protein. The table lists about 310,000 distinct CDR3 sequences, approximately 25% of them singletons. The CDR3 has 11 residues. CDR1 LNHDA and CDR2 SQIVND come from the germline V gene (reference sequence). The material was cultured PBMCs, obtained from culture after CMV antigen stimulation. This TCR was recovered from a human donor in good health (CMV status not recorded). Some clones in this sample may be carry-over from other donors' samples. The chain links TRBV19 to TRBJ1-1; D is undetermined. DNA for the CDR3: TGTGCAAGCTCGGGGATCCCTGAAGCTTTCTTT. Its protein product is CASSGIPEAFF.